This T cell receptor beta chain was found in a study of shared clonotypes between healthy human individuals. Sequencing was performed with immunoSEQ multiplex PCR; in TCRdb, only in-frame clones are kept and a portion is missing. Of 2,500,000 or so clones detected, approximately 92% appear once; the ten largest clones hold under 0.15%. This CDR3 is 13 amino acids long. V trimming: 3 bases; J trimming: 8 bases; junction bases outside the gene matches: 4. Germline V gene lookup returns CDR1 MDHEN and CDR2 SYDVKM. The clonotype originates from a man younger than 30 in good health. Material for sequencing was naive CD4+ T cells sorted from blood. Subset indicated: CD45RA+ positively selected. The genes are TRBV28 and TRBJ1-2; the match to TRBD1 covers 9 bases. This CDR3 is CASSFGDRDGYTF. The CDR3 coding sequence is TGTGCCAGCAGTTTCGGGGACAGGGACGGCTACACCTTC.